Listed below are T cell receptor beta chains from one sample, sequenced in a study of beta chain features in type 1 diabetes. Some clones are missing from TCRdb's copy, which holds only in-frame ones; the method was immunoSEQ multiplex PCR. The data contain fewer than 200,000 clones, around 8% of them singletons. Material for sequencing was central memory CD4+ T cells from blood. These receptors were obtained from a man between 18 and 35 years old in good health. CDR3s include the opening cysteine and the closing phenylalanine or tryptophan. Some rows mark clone size as missing; the rest say once, few, many or name a class of expanded clone.

TRBJ1-5	TRBV30	few	CAWSVREWWRPQHF
TRBJ1-1	TRBV7-2	NA	CASSFSPGNTEAFF
TRBJ2-3	TRBV7-2	once	CAALQRGYTDTQYF
TRBJ2-1	TRBV4-2	NA	CASSQPVSGKENEQFF
TRBJ2-6	TRBV9	few	CASSPQLGQTSGANVLTF
TRBJ2-3	TRBV7-2	many	CASSLTGNRDTQYF
TRBJ1-1	TRBV28	NA	CASSRGFGEAFF
TRBJ2-2	TRBV18	few	CASSPGTSGVTGELFF
TRBJ2-3	TRBV4-2	NA	CASSRKRGVSTDTQYF
TRBJ2-7	TRBV18	few	CASSPRVGSLTYEQYF
TRBJ1-2	TRBV19	NA	CASTSERGTKDYGYTF
TRBJ2-1	TRBV6-1	few	CASQSGTSGANEQFF
TRBJ2-3	TRBV30	few	CAWRTGGIGDTQYF
TRBJ2-5	TRBV5-1	NA	CASSLAKPETQYF
TRBJ1-3	TRBV27	few	CASSGTGVNSGNTIYF
TRBJ2-1	TRBV7-2	NA	CASSQAFGTSGSNEQFF
TRBJ1-1	TRBV6-4	NA	CASSVEENTEAFF
TRBJ2-1	TRBV29-1	many	CSAKTWGQRQFF
TRBJ2-3	TRBV19	NA	CASSGDQAGHPSTDTQYF
TRBJ1-6	TRBV28	few	CASSSESGGLYNSPLHF
TRBJ2-2	TRBV4-3	NA	CASSRENRGGYTGELFF
TRBJ2-2	TRBV28	many	CASMIGGGLADTGELFF
TRBJ2-1	TRBV7-9	NA	CASSPRTGGYNEQFF
TRBJ2-2	TRBV7-6	NA	CASRRSGQGYTGELFF
TRBJ2-3	TRBV28	many	CASSPADTDTQYF
TRBJ2-5	TRBV27	NA	CASSLMARGLFETQYF
TRBJ1-1	TRBV2	few	CASSESYGTQGEAFF
TRBJ2-1	TRBV7-2	many	CASSSAGGPENEQFF
TRBJ1-5	TRBV12-5	NA	CASAPDRSNQPQHF
TRBJ1-5	TRBV4-2	few	CASSPGRGSNQPQHF
TRBJ1-6	TRBV5-1	NA	CASSTDSFDSPLHF
TRBJ2-7	TRBV2	NA	CASIPRGAALRYEQYF
TRBJ2-7	TRBV9	NA	CASSGPGLESYEQYF
TRBJ2-5	TRBV28	many	CASSPTWETQYF
TRBJ1-1	TRBV10-3	few	CAINRDRNTEAFF
TRBJ2-5	TRBV7-2	NA	CASSTASGGFSAQYF
TRBJ2-7	TRBV6-5	few	CASSSPRERGSYEQYF
TRBJ1-5	TRBV7-9	NA	CASSGLGGTNQPQHF
TRBJ2-1	TRBV4-3	NA	CASSLSRPGLIVDEQFF
TRBJ1-2	TRBV9	NA	CASSPGQGGYTF
TRBJ2-7	TRBV19	few	CASSMRDRVNEQYF
TRBJ1-1	TRBV4-1	NA	CASSQAKRGPGENTEAFF
TRBJ1-5	TRBV18	few	CASSAGDNQPQHF
TRBJ1-5	TRBV6-6	few	CASSPRGQPQHF
TRBJ2-4	TRBV27	NA	CASSARGSGPRNIQYF
TRBJ1-3	TRBV9	few	CASSVDPGSGNTIYF
TRBJ1-3	TRBV29-1	NA	CSVTGSGSGNTIYF
TRBJ2-7	TRBV5-4	NA	CASREGTRNEQYF
TRBJ2-5	TRBV29-1	NA	CSVTGTGGNLETQYF
TRBJ1-2	TRBV19	few	CASSPQGFYGYTF
TRBJ1-2	TRBV7-2	few	CASSLIRDGYTF
TRBJ1-1	TRBV5-4	NA	CASSHSDPGTGGGILF
TRBJ1-6	TRBV2	few	CASSIGQGNSPLHF
TRBJ2-7	TRBV7-9	few	CASSPPLSRLRSYEQYF
TRBJ1-1	TRBV28	few	CASSSPGQRYTEAFF